This TCR beta chain originates from a study of T cell responses to AZD1222 COVID-19 vaccine. Study context: Researchers grouped second doses given at about 4 or about 12 weeks into one pool.

CDR1 and CDR2 (germline): SGHDT, YYEEEE. The V gene lost 0 bases and the J gene lost 3 bases, with 16 bases spanning the gap. This CDR3 region has 17 residues. Study conclusions and caveats: The donor cohort was predominantly white British with a female majority, and clonal diversity may have been underestimated. At study baseline, merely more than 5 AZD1222 recipients were seropositive.

Notes on this clone: No antigen is known for it.

Assay: immunoSEQ multiplex PCR; the TCRdb copy retains only in-frame clones and omits some. Of about 150,000 clones in the sample, around nine tenths were seen once. This specimen consisted of peripheral blood, obtained on day 0 of AZD1222 vaccination. V and J are TRBV5-6 and TRBJ2-1; D perhaps matches TRBD1 (6 bases). The TCR comes from an adult in good health. This CDR3 reads CASSLAGQGPYYNEQFF. CDR3 sequence (DNA): TGTGCCAGCAGCTTGGCCGGGCAGGGGCCCTACTACAATGAGCAGTTCTTC.